This T cell receptor (beta chain) comes out of a study of cytomegalovirus exposure and HLA in healthy donors (dated by TCRdb to 2016 to 2017). Looking at the study overall: According to an earlier analysis of 450 to 650 of the donors, 150 million to 200 million T cells yielded 117 million unique TCR beta sequences and about 300 Gb of sequence data. A later genetic analysis used genome-wide SNP genotypes for about 55% of the 666 donors, treating that subset as a discovery cohort. To study patterns of TCR occurrence, a later analysis re-analyzed previously published TCR beta repertoires from several hundred donors and added high-resolution HLA genotyping. The study aimed to test whether signatures of past pathogen exposure could be identified by cataloging public T cell receptors. In addition to the first cohort of around 670 subjects, a separate validation cohort of under 150 different subjects was used. An early release that covered some 630 HLA-typed donors contained around 330 gigabases of sequencing data and some 87 million unique TCR sequences. An earlier analysis of around 580 of the donors used high-throughput TCR beta sequencing to judge whether each TCR beta V gene segment behaved as functional or pseudogenic. The T cell repertoires of 700 or so subjects were profiled by immunosequencing and related to cytomegalovirus serostatus. Five DR-DQ haplotypes were handled as single units for association and clustering because linkage in the cohort was strong. Among several hundred genotyped donors of the cohort, an average of approximately 220,000 unique TCR beta nucleotide sequences was sequenced per donor, of which about 18% were non-productive. The later analysis used no new phenotypic data to find candidate immune exposures, relying instead on TCR beta sequences and their occurrence across donors. Of the 300 to 450 genotyped donors, about 80% fell in the genetic ancestry cluster associated with self-reported Caucasian donors. All discovery cohort repertoires had been generated using a single sequencing platform. HLA typing covered class I and class II loci at four-digit resolution. To predict cytomegalovirus infection status, the study brought together high-throughput TCR immunosequencing, statistical association of individual TCRs with disease status, and machine learning. Typing coverage varied by locus: roughly 620-640 donors for A, B, C, DRB1 and DQB1; some 520 for DQA1; approximately 570 for DPA1; fewer than 480 for DPB1. Donor age, sex, ethnicity and CMV serostatus were compiled alongside the repertoire data. What the work shows at the level of the full study, not this receptor alone: According to a later analysis, most CMV-associated TCR beta chains appeared to be HLA-restricted, and the HLA associations seemed to be driven largely by CMV exposure. In a later analysis, around 17,000 TCR beta sequences were associated with specific HLA alleles at a false discovery rate of 0.05. A group of highly shared sequence variants was considered likely to be a technical artifact of the sequencing pipeline. In a later analysis, HLA-associated TCR beta chains showed more clonal expansion and lower generation probabilities than non-associated chains that were equally common. CMV serostatus was the only immune exposure information available for the cohort. In a later analysis, the rate of TCR association differed among HLA loci, with DRB1 alleles having the most associated TCRs and HLA-C alleles having the fewest. Because some donors lacked HLA typing at each locus, the association tests relied only on the typed subset. Linkage disequilibrium might explain the correlated functional status among segregating V segments, but an unknown experimental factor could not be ruled out. When HLA alleles, especially DR and DQ, strongly co-occurred, attributing TCR associations to individual alleles was difficult. Some IMGT-functional V segments, including TRBV6-2 and TRBV6-3, could not be distinguished by the 87-base-pair reads and were therefore excluded. Most TCR sequences were observed very rarely across donors, whereas some public TCRs were present in many individuals. The study listed 164 TCR beta chains as associated with cytomegalovirus. Several of the top co-occurrence clusters appeared to be linked to parvovirus B19, influenza, CMV and Epstein-Barr virus, according to a later analysis. The classifier was reported to diagnose cytomegalovirus status with high specificity and sensitivity in both the original and validation cohorts. An earlier analysis of 587 of the donors showed that most TCR beta V segments appeared in productive rearrangements either about 87% or about 30% of the time, which broadly matched IMGT annotations. The presence/absence analyses assumed that sequencing depth was roughly uniform across donors, and that assumption may not be true. A further reported finding was that TCR beta sequences accurately predicted the HLA-A and HLA-B alleles for most subjects in the first cohort. A few of the identified cytomegalovirus-associated TCR beta chains were confirmed in vitro to be specific for cytomegalovirus antigens. In a later genetic analysis, a missense DCLRE1C variant was associated with V-gene and J-gene trimming of TCR beta chains, and the association was replicated in an independent cohort. Because counts were too low, 15 to 20 rarely observed V segments, including chromosome 9 orphons, were excluded from the earlier analysis of 587 of the donors. This cohort had only TCR beta chains sequenced, and the lack of alpha or paired-chain data limited which features could be detected. According to a later genetic analysis, donors in an Asian-associated ancestry cluster had fewer N-insertions in productive TCRs than the approximately 630-donor mean. According to the authors, the approach could potentially be generalized to other disease states and immunological phenotypes.

The cohort was made up of under 800 healthy bone marrow donors. Cohort members were all nominally healthy when sampled, although unrecorded immune exposures were likely present. The donor tested CMV seropositive and was one of the 289 seropositive cohort members. Each donor provided a peripheral blood sample, and peripheral blood mononuclear cells were used for TCR beta sequencing. The Qiagen DNeasy Blood Extraction Kit was used to extract genomic DNA from the blood cell samples. This clone showed up just a few times. The antigen it recognizes is unknown. Qualities for individual bases were not recorded, and no much larger clone is one base off. From the cysteine through the phenylalanine, the CDR3 covers 16 amino acids. Only CDR3 DNA is held: 48 bases, read in frame from base 1. At the junction V is shortened by 4 bases and J by 6 bases; bases outside the gene matches: 12. Reading the germline V gene (reference sequence) gives CDR1 LNHNV and CDR2 YYDKDF.

Receptor libraries were prepared by the immunoSEQ multiplex PCR assay. The multiplex PCR relied on a mix of 60 forward primers for TCR Vbeta segments and 13 reverse primers for TCR Jbeta segments. The CDR3 region of rearranged TCR beta genes was amplified from genomic DNA with a multiplex PCR assay. Amplified TCR beta libraries were sequenced as 87-base-pair reads on the Illumina HiSeq System. The paper's data handling went like this. Across the 600 to 700 repertoires, a later analysis counted 80 million or so unique TCR beta chains, approximately 10 million of which were shared by at least two donors. A nearest-neighbor algorithm error-corrected the raw reads and collapsed the reads into unique sequences, merging closely related sequences to remove PCR and sequencing errors. To assign V, D and J gene segments, CDR3 sequences were aligned to IMGT reference sequences. For a sequence to be retained, a match of at least six nucleotides was required to both a V gene segment and a J gene segment. Rearrangements were classified as productive when the CDR3 lacked stop codons and remained in frame with V and J, and all other rearrangements were classified as non-productive. Following IMGT convention, CDR3 was defined as the stretch from the second conserved V-encoded cysteine to the conserved J-encoded phenylalanine. The earlier analysis of 500 to 650 of the donors excluded any sequence lacking an unambiguous match to a single V gene segment. An earlier analysis of under 750 of the donors called V segments functional above 56.7% productive rearrangements and segregating when the between-donor standard deviation exceeded 5%. A statistical classification framework was built to diagnose cytomegalovirus status from the catalog of TCR beta chain sequences. In a later analysis, TCR nucleotide sequences were compared against IMGT/GENE-DB human TR gene sequences so that V and J genes could be assigned. In a later analysis, CDR3 sequences and most-parsimonious VDJ recombination scenarios were assigned using the TCRdist pipeline. In a later analysis, each TCR beta chain was defined by its CDR3 amino acid sequence together with its V-gene family, and reads without a unique V-gene family were excluded. A later analysis removed 592 highly shared, low-generation-probability nucleotide sequences to deal with suspected cross-contamination and a sequencing artifact. A later analysis calculated a clonal expansion index for each public chain from normalized within-repertoire ranks of inferred template counts. A later analysis computed generation probabilities with a VDJ recombination model fitted to out-of-frame rearrangements, and checked the results against IGoR. In a later analysis, TCR-TCR, TCR-HLA and TCR-CMV co-occurrence was scored with hypergeometric tests, and a repertoire-size bias correction was applied to TCR pairs. In a later analysis, false discovery rates were estimated by permuting HLA or CMV assignments 20 times. In a later analysis, co-occurring TCRs were grouped with DBSCAN, and TCRdist sequence similarity was added when clustering was performed within HLA-allele-positive subsets. For co-occurrence clustering, repertoires with fewer than 30,000 or more than 120,000 public chains were excluded, along with four or five repertoires with anomalous nucleotide sharing. TCRdb took this table from immuneACCESS and kept in-frame rearrangements with V and J called. Such tables lack part of the clones; where checked against another copy, unresolved V genes explain under half of the gap, and the rest is unexplained. V and J calls and clone size come straight from that table; D and trimming were deduced from the DNA. The sample profile shows approximately 120,000 clones; around 74% of them were found once. The ten most abundant clones make up around 4% of the sample.

The TCR originated in a woman in her fifties or sixties in good health and CMV-seropositive. This receptor chain uses TRBV15 and TRBJ2-1; 7 middle bases align to TRBD1. The sample consisted of PBMCs. The CDR3 corresponds to CATSIEPGQTPNEQFF. The DNA sequence is TGTGCCACCAGCATAGAGCCGGGACAGACGCCCAATGAGCAGTTCTTC. The variable domain in full, with residues beyond the CDR3 obtained from the reference TRBV15 and TRBJ2-1 genes, is DAMVIQNPRYQVTQFGKPVTLSCSQTLNHNVMYWYQQKSSQAPKLLFHYYDKDFNNEADTPDNFQSRRPNTSFCFLDIRSPGLGDTAMYLCATSIEPGQTPNEQFFGPGTRLTVL.